This T cell receptor beta chain emerged from a study of T cell responses to AZD1222 COVID-19 vaccine. Study conclusions and caveats: The donors showed a predominance of white British ancestry and of females, with possible underestimation of clonal diversity. At baseline, seropositivity was found in only six AZD1222 recipients.

This clone was seen only once. Its antigen is not known. Only in-frame clones appear in the TCRdb table, and some are missing; sequencing was by immunoSEQ multiplex PCR. Seen here are 120,000 or so clones, about 87% observed once, and the top ten hold 1.6%. V lost 3 bases and J 11 bases, leaving 13 bases between the germline ends. This CDR3 is 12 amino acids long. Germline V lookup: CDR1 LNHNV, CDR2 YYDKDF (reference sequence). The chain uses TRBV15 and TRBJ1-2; D not resolved. This clonotype was obtained from an adult in good health. The sample consisted of peripheral blood, taken on day 0 of AZD1222 vaccination. The CDR3, as DNA: TGTGCCACCAGCAGTCGCCACCCTGGGTACACCTTC. Translated: CATSSRHPGYTF.